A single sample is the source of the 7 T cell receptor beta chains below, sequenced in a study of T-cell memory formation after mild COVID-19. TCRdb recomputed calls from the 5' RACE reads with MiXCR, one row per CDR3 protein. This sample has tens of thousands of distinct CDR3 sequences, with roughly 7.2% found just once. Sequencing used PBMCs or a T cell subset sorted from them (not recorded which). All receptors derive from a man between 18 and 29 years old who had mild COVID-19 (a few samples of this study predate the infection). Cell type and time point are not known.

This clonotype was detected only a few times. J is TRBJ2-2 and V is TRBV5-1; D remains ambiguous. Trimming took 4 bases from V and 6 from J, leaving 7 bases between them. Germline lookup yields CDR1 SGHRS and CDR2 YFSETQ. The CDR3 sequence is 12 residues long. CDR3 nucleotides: TGCGCCAGCAGCCGTAATGCCGGGGAGCTGTTTTTT. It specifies CASSRNAGELFF.

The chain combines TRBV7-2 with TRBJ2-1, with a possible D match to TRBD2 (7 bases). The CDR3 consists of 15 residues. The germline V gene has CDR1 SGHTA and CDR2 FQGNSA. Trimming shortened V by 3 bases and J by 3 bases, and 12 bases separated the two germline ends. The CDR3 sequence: CASSLGGAVYNEQFF. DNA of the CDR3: TGTGCCAGCAGCTTGGGGGGGGCGGTCTACAATGAGCAGTTCTTC.

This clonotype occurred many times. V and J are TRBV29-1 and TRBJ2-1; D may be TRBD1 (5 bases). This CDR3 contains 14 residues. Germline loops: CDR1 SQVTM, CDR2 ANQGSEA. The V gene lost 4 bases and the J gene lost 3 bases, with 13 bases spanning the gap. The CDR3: CSVGRQNFYNEQFF. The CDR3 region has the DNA TGCAGCGTTGGCCGACAGAATTTCTACAATGAGCAGTTCTTC.

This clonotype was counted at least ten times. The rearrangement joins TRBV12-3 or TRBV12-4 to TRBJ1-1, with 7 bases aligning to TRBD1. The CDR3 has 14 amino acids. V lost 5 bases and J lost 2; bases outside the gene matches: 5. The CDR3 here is CASSRGQTNTEAFF. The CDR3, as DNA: TGTGCCAGCAGTAGGGGACAGACAAACACTGAAGCTTTCTTT.

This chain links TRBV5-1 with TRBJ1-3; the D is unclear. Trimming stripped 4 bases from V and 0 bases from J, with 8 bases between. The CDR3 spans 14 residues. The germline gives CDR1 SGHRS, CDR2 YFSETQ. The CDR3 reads CASSPDYSGNTIYF. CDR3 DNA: TGCGCCAGCAGCCCAGACTACTCTGGAAACACCATATATTTT.

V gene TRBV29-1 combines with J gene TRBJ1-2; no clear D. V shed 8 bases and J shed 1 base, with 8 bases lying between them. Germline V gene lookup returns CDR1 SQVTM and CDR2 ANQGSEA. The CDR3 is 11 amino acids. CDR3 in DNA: TGCAGCTACACAAGTAACTATGGCTACACCTTC. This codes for CSYTSNYGYTF.

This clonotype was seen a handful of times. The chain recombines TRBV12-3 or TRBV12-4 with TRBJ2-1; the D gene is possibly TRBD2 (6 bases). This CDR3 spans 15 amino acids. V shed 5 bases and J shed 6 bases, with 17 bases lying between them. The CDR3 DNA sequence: TGTGCCAGCAGTCCATCCAGCGGGCACTTCAATGAGCAGTTCTTC. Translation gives CASSPSSGHFNEQFF.